These 22 T cell receptor beta chains were all obtained from the same sample, sequenced in a study of blood T cell repertoires in COVID-19. Here immunoSEQ multiplex PCR was the method, and the copy in TCRdb shows in-frame clones only, minus some. The data show 200,000 to 250,000 clones, with 75% to 90% seen just once and about 2.5% held by the top ten. Sequenced input: peripheral blood. These receptors all come from a young man with COVID-19, enrolled during active disease.

The chain uses TRBV18 and TRBJ1-3; 8 bases align to TRBD1. Germline CDR1 reads KGHSH; CDR2 reads LQKENI. The junction had 4 bases not matched to a gene; V was cut back by 2 bases and J by 4 bases. The CDR3 sequence is 15 residues long. The DNA for the CDR3 is TGTGCCAGCTCACCAGGACAGGGAATCGGAAACACCATATATTTT. This encodes CASSPGQGIGNTIYF.

The genes are TRBV19 and TRBJ1-1; D ambiguous. The CDR3 has 14 amino acids. The ends were cut back, 3 bases at V and 8 bases at J, with 16 bases in the middle. CDR1 and CDR2 from the germline V gene are LNHDA and SQIVND (reference sequence). The CDR3 DNA reads as TGTGCCAGTAGTATCCTGTCCCCCTTGTTCGAAGCTTTCTTT. This gives the protein CASSILSPLFEAFF.

CDR3 loop: CASSLSGGGSGNTIYF. Here the CDR3 DNA reads TGCGCCAGCAGCTTGTCGGGGGGCGGCTCTGGAAACACCATATATTTT. The chain links TRBV5-1 to TRBJ1-3; D is possibly TRBD1 (6 bases). V shed 1 base and J shed 0 bases, with 11 bases lying between them. CDR3 length: 16 residues. The germline gives CDR1 SGHRS, CDR2 YFSETQ.

The chain employs TRBV18 and TRBJ2-1; 11 nucleotides line up with TRBD1. Germline V gene data show CDR1 as KGHSH and CDR2 as LQKENI. The CDR3 has 16 amino acids. V shed 3 bases, J shed 3 bases, and the junction held 4 bases outside the gene matches. CDR3 residues: CASSPGGTGGYNEQFF. In nucleotides, the CDR3 is TGTGCCAGCTCACCTGGTGGGACAGGGGGCTACAATGAGCAGTTCTTC.

The count of this clone is one. J is TRBJ1-1 and V is TRBV5-1; no firm D call. CDR1 and CDR2 from the germline V gene are SGHRS and YFSETQ. The CDR3 is made up of 15 amino acids. V lost 1 base, J lost 4 bases, and 14 bases lay in between. Written as DNA, the CDR3 is TGCGCCAGCAGCTTGAAGGCGGGTTCGACCACTGAAGCTTTCTTT. This gives the protein CASSLKAGSTTEAFF.

The J gene is TRBJ2-1, the V gene TRBV28; 16 bases match TRBD2. V lost 6 bases, J lost 6 bases, and 11 bases stayed unmatched. The CDR3 is 18 amino acids. Germline loops: CDR1 MDHEN, CDR2 SYDVKM. The DNA for the CDR3 is TGTGCCAGCAGCGTTCGGGGGACTAGCGGGAGGGCCCTCAATGAGCAGTTCTTC. The encoded protein is CASSVRGTSGRALNEQFF.

This chain joins TRBV7-2 and TRBJ2-1; TRBD2 aligns across 7 bases. V gave up 2 bases and J gave up 3 bases; unmatched junction bases: 7. The CDR3 has 16 amino acids. Germline CDR1 and CDR2: SGHTA and FQGNSA. DNA of the CDR3: TGTGCCAGCAGCTTAAGCGGGGCTAGCGTCTACAATGAGCAGTTCTTC. Residues: CASSLSGASVYNEQFF.

The rearrangement links TRBV27 to TRBJ2-7; 8 bases are shared with TRBD1. This CDR3 is built from 14 residues. Per germline, CDR1 MNHEY and CDR2 SMNVEV (reference sequence). V was pared by 0 bases and J by 5 bases, with 3 bases of the junction left unmatched. The CDR3 DNA reads as TGTGCCAGCAGTTTATCGGACAGGGCCCACGAGCAGTACTTC. It encodes CASSLSDRAHEQYF.

A remark on this clone: Relative to the germline gene, one junction end is altered; a read error may explain this. V gene TRBV27 combines with J gene TRBJ1-2; D gene unclear. The CDR3 length is 9 residues. CDR1 and CDR2 (germline): MNHEY, SMNVEV (reference sequence). CDR3 loop: CASGYGSPF. CDR3 nucleotides: TGTGCCAGCGGTTACGGGTCCCCCTTC.

This clone came up a few times. The J gene is TRBJ1-1, the V gene TRBV6-6; D may be TRBD1 (6 bases). The germline gives CDR1 MNHNY, CDR2 SVGAGI (reference sequence). V shed 6 bases and J shed 1 base, with 15 bases lying between them. The CDR3 has 15 residues. In DNA form, the CDR3 reads TGTGCCAGCAGATTCACAGGGTGGGGGAACACTGAAGCTTTCTTT. This gives the protein CASRFTGWGNTEAFF.

In this sample, this clone turned up once. V is TRBV19 and J is TRBJ2-1; a weak D match, TRBD2 (6 bases). Per the germline V gene, CDR1 is LNHDA and CDR2 is SQIVND (reference sequence). Deletions cut 1 base from V and 2 bases from J, with 9 bases between. The CDR3 loop spans 15 amino acids. The CDR3 loop reads CASSIALAPYNEQFF. For the CDR3, the DNA is TGTGCCAGTAGTATAGCACTAGCCCCCTACAATGAGCAGTTCTTC.

This sequence joins TRBV11-3 and TRBJ2-5, with 14 bases lining up with TRBD2. This CDR3 is built from 17 residues. The germline V gene has CDR1 SGHNT and CDR2 YENEEA. The J segment lost 0 bases and the V segment lost 1 base, leaving 1 base of the junction unmatched. This CDR3 reads CASSLGGLAGDQETQYF. CDR3 coding DNA: TGTGCCAGCAGCTTAGGGGGACTAGCGGGGGACCAAGAGACCCAGTACTTC.

The chain is built from TRBV5-4 and TRBJ2-1, with D possibly being TRBD2 (6 bases). The CDR3 has 16 residues. Trimming stripped 0 bases from V and 6 bases from J, with 16 bases between. Germline CDR1 and CDR2: SGHNT and YYREEE (reference sequence). The CDR3 DNA reads as TGTGCCAGCAGCTTGGGGGTCGGAGGGATAGGCAATGAGCAGTTCTTC. The encoded protein is CASSLGVGGIGNEQFF.

The chain employs TRBV5-1 and TRBJ2-2, with D possibly being TRBD1 (6 bases). The CDR3 is 16 residues long. Trimming removed 3 bases at V and 1 base at J, with 13 bases between. Germline V gene lookup returns CDR1 SGHRS and CDR2 YFSETQ. In DNA, the CDR3 is TGCGCCAGCAGCTGGCCCAAACAGGGGAACACCGGGGAGCTGTTTTTT. Protein sequence: CASSWPKQGNTGELFF. The full variable domain, completed using reference TRBV5-1 and TRBJ2-2, is KAGVTQTPRYLIKTRGQQVTLSCSPISGHRSVSWYQQTPGQGLQFLFEYFSETQRNKGNFPGRFSGRQFSNSRSEMNVSTLELGDSALYLCASSWPKQGNTGELFFGEGSRLTVL.

V and J are TRBV5-6 and TRBJ1-2, with D possibly TRBD1 on 6 matching bases. There are 14 residues in the CDR3. V dropped 4 bases and J dropped 5 bases, with 15 bases sitting between them. Germline loops: CDR1 SGHDT, CDR2 YYEEEE. CDR3 residues: CASSTRDTLYGYTF. CDR3 nucleotide sequence: TGTGCCAGCAGCACCCGGGACACACTTTATGGCTACACCTTC.

CDR3 region: CASSFGQGGTEAFF. The CDR3 nucleotides are TGCGCCAGCAGCTTTGGACAGGGAGGCACTGAAGCTTTCTTT. The chain carries TRBV5-1 and TRBJ1-1; 8 nucleotides agree with TRBD1. J was trimmed by 4 bases and V by 2 bases; bases with no gene match: 4. The CDR3 covers 14 residues. Germline V CDR1 and CDR2: SGHRS, YFSETQ. The full variable domain, with the rest looked up from reference TRBV5-1 and TRBJ1-1, is KAGVTQTPRYLIKTRGQQVTLSCSPISGHRSVSWYQQTPGQGLQFLFEYFSETQRNKGNFPGRFSGRQFSNSRSEMNVSTLELGDSALYLCASSFGQGGTEAFFGQGTRLTVV.

The V and J genes are TRBV18 and TRBJ1-3; a weak D match, TRBD1 (6 bases). Germline CDR1 is KGHSH and CDR2 is LQKENI. Trimming left V 2 bases short and J 1 base short, with 9 bases between. The CDR3 has 15 amino acids. The CDR3 sequence: CASSPEGVSGNTIYF. The CDR3 DNA reads TGTGCCAGCTCACCAGAGGGGGTATCTGGAAACACCATATATTTT.

The chain has TRBV27 and TRBJ2-1, with D perhaps TRBD2 (6 bases). The V end lost 3 bases, the J end lost 0 bases, and 15 bases lay between the germline ends. From germline, CDR1 is MNHEY and CDR2 SMNVEV (reference sequence). The CDR3 sequence is 17 residues long. Here the CDR3 reads CASSFRTGGSSYNEQFF. Here the CDR3 DNA reads TGTGCCAGCAGTTTTAGGACTGGAGGGAGCTCCTACAATGAGCAGTTCTTC.

The rearrangement joins TRBV29-1 to TRBJ1-1; D is unresolved. The V gene's germline CDR1 is SQVTM and CDR2 ANQGSEA. The CDR3 loop spans 12 amino acids. Trimming took off 0 bases at V and 5 bases at J, with 7 bases between the two ends. CDR3 protein: CSVEEVRTEAFF. The CDR3 nucleotides are TGCAGCGTTGAAGAAGTGAGGACTGAAGCTTTCTTT.

This chain joins TRBV28 and TRBJ1-2, with TRBD1 identical over 9 bases. Germline CDR1 and CDR2: MDHEN and SYDVKM. Trimming at V came to 5 bases and at J to 4 bases, leaving 14 bases not matched to a gene. The CDR3 runs to 17 residues. CDR3 loop: CASSPIRGTGTFYGYTF. The CDR3 nucleotides read TGTGCCAGCAGTCCTATCCGAGGGACAGGGACCTTCTATGGCTACACCTTC.

The J gene is TRBJ2-5, the V gene TRBV12-3 or TRBV12-4; 8 bases agree with TRBD1. The CDR3 loop spans 13 amino acids. Germline trimming cut 6 bases from V and 4 bases from J; bases unmatched to any gene: 4. The CDR3 loop reads CASRRTGSETQYF. For the CDR3, the DNA is TGTGCCAGCAGAAGGACAGGGTCAGAGACCCAGTACTTC.

The chain has TRBV7-8 and TRBJ1-4, with 7 bases lining up with TRBD1. The J segment lost 7 bases and the V segment lost 2 bases, leaving 13 bases of the junction unmatched. This CDR3 contains 17 residues. The germline V gene has CDR1 SGHVS and CDR2 FQNEAQ. The CDR3, as DNA: TGTGCCAGCAGCTTAATAGGACAGGCATCCCGGGGTGAAAAACTGTTTTTT. It yields the protein CASSLIGQASRGEKLFF.